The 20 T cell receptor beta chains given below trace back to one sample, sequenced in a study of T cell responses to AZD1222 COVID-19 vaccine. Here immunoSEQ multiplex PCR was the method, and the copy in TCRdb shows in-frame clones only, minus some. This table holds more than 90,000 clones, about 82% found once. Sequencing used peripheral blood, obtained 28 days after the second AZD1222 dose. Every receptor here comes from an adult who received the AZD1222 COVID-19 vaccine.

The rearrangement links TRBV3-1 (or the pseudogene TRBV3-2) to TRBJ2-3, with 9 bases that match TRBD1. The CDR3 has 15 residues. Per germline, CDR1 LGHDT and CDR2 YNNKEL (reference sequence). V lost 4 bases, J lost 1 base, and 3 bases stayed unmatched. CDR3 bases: TGTGCCAGCAGCCCCCGGGACAGGGGCACAGATACGCAGTATTTT. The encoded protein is CASSPRDRGTDTQYF.

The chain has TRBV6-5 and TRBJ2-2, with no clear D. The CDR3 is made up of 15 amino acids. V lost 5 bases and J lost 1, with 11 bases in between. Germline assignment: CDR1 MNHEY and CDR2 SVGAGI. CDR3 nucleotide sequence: TGTGCCAGCAGTCATCGGCAGGAGAACACCGGGGAGCTGTTTTTT. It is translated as CASSHRQENTGELFF.

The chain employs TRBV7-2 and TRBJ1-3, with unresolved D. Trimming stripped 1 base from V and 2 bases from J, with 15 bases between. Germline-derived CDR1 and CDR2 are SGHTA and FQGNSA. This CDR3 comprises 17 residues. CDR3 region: CASSLVLVSTTGNTIYF. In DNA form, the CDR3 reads TGTGCCAGCAGCTTAGTACTGGTCAGCACAACTGGAAACACCATATATTTT.

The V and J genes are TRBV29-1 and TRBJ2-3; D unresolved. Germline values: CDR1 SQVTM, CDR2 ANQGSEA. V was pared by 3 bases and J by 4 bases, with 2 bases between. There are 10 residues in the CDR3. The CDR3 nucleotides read TGCAGCGTTGACTCAGATACGCAGTATTTT. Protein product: CSVDSDTQYF.

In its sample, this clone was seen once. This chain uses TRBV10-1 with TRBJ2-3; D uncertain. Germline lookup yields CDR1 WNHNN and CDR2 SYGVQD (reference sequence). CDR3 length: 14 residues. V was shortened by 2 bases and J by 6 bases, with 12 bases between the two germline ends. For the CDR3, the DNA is TGCGCCAGCAGTGAGGGGGTCGGCTCGGATACGCAGTATTTT. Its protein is CASSEGVGSDTQYF.

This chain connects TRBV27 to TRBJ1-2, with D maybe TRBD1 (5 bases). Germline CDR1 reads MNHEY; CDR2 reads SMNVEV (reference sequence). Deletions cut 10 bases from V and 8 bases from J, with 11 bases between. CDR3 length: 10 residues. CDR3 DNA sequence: TGTGCCACCACAGGATGGGGCTACACCTTC. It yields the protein CATTGWGYTF.

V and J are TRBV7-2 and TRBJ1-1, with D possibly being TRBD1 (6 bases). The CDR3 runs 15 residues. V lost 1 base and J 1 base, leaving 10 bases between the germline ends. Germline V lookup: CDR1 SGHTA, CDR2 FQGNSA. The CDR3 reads CASSLGGRANTEAFF. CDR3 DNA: TGTGCCAGCAGCTTAGGGGGGCGGGCGAACACTGAAGCTTTCTTT.

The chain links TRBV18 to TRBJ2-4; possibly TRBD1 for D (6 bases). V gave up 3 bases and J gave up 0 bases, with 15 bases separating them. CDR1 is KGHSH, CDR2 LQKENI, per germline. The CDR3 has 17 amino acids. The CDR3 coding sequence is TGTGCCAGCTCACCCCCGACAGGTGGGCTAGCCAAAAACATTCAGTACTTC. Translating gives CASSPPTGGLAKNIQYF.

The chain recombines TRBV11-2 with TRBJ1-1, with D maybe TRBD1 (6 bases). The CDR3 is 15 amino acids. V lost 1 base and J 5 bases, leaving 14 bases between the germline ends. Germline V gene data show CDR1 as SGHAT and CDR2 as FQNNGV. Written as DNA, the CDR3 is TGTGCCAGCAGCTTAGCCTCAGGGGTTTCGACTGAAGCTTTCTTT. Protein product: CASSLASGVSTEAFF.

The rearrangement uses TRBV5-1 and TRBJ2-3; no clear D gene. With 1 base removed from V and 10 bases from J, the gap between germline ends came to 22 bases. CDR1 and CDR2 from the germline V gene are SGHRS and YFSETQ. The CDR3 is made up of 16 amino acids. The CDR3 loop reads CASSLSASSHGVSQYF. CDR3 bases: TGCGCCAGCAGCTTGTCGGCCTCAAGCCACGGAGTTTCGCAGTATTTT.

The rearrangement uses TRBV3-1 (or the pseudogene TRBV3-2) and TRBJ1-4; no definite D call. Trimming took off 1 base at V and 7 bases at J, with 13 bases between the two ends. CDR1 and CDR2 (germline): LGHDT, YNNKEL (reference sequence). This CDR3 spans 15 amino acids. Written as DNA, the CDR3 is TGTGCCAGCAGCCAAGGACCCATTTCTGGTGAAAAACTGTTTTTT. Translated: CASSQGPISGEKLFF.

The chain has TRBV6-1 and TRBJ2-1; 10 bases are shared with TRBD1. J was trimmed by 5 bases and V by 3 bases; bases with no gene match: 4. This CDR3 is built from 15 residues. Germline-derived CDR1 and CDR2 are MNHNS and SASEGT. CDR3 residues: CASSDTGTGDNEQFF. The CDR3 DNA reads TGTGCCAGCAGTGACACCGGGACAGGGGACAATGAGCAGTTCTTC.

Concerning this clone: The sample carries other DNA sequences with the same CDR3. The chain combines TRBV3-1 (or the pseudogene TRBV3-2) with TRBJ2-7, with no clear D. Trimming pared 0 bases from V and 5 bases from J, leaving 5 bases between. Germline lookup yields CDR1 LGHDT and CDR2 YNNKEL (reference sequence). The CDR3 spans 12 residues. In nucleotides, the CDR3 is TGTGCCAGCAGCCAAGATCGTCACGAGCAGTACTTC. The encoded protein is CASSQDRHEQYF.

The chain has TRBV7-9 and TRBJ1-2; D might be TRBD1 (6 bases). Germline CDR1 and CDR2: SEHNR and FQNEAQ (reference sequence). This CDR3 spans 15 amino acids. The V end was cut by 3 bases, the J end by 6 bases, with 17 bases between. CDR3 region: CASSFGQGRGDGYTF. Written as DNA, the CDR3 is TGTGCCAGCAGCTTTGGGCAGGGGAGAGGAGATGGCTACACCTTC.

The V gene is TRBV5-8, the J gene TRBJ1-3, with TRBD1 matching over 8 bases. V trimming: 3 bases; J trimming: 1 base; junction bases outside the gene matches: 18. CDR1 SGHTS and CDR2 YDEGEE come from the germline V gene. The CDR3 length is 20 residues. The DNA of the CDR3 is TGTGCCAGCAGCTGGGAGGCCGGGACAGGAGTTCCTGTATCTGGAAACACCATATATTTT. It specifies CASSWEAGTGVPVSGNTIYF.

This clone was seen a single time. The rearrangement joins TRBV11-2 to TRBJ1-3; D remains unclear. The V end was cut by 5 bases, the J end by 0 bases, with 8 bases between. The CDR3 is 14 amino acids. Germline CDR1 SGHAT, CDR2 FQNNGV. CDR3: CASSHRNSGNTIYF. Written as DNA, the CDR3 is TGTGCCAGCAGCCACCGAAACTCTGGAAACACCATATATTTT.

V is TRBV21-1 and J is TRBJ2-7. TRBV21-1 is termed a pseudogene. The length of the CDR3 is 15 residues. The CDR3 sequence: CASSKASGAIDEQYF. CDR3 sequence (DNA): TGTGCCAGCAGCAAAGCGTCGGGGGCAATCGACGAGCAGTACTTC.

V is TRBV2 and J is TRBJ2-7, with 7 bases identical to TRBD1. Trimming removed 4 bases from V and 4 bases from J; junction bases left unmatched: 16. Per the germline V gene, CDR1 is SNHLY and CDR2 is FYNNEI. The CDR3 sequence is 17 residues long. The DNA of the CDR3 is TGTGCCAGCAGTGTACCGTCTGGACAGGTGAAATTATACGAGCAGTACTTC. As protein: CASSVPSGQVKLYEQYF.

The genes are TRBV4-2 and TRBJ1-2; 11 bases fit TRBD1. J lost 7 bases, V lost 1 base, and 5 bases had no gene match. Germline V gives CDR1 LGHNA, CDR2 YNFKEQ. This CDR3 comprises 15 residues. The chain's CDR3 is CASSQVGQGAFGYTF. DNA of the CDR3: TGTGCCAGCAGCCAAGTAGGACAGGGGGCCTTTGGCTACACCTTC.

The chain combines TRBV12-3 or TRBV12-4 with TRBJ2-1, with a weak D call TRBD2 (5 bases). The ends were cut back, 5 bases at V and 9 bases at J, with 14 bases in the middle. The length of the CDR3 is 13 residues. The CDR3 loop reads CASSALLGTEQFF. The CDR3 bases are TGTGCCAGCAGTGCATTACTAGGAACTGAGCAGTTCTTC.